These 27 T cell receptor beta chains share one sample of origin, sequenced in a study of blood T cell repertoires in COVID-19. Repertoires were generated with immunoSEQ multiplex PCR, while TCRdb's copy carries only in-frame clones and drops some. The table records 200,000 to 250,000 clones, approximately 84% of them present only once. Sequenced: peripheral blood. Receptors were obtained from an elderly woman with acute or convalescent COVID-19.

The J gene is TRBJ2-3, the V gene TRBV5-1; D perhaps matches TRBD1 (6 bases). Germline CDR1 SGHRS, CDR2 YFSETQ. Trimming took off 3 bases at V and 2 bases at J, with 13 bases between the two ends. This CDR3 spans 15 amino acids. The CDR3 coding sequence is TGCGCCAGCAGCTACCAGGGGAGCCACACAGATACGCAGTATTTT. It yields the protein CASSYQGSHTDTQYF.

This chain connects TRBV6-2 or TRBV6-3 to TRBJ2-7; tentatively, D is TRBD1 (5 bases). The CDR3 length is 13 residues. Between the trimmed V and J ends, which lost 6 bases and 7 bases, there was a span of 16 bases. Germline-derived CDR1 and CDR2 are MNHEY and SVGEGT. The CDR3 protein is CASSPSQGREQYF. CDR3 nucleotide sequence: TGTGCCAGCAGCCCGTCCCAGGGAAGAGAGCAGTACTTC.

Only a few counts were recorded for this clone. The genes are TRBV5-4 and TRBJ2-7, with 13 bases that match TRBD2. The CDR3 runs 14 residues. The V gene end was trimmed by 4 bases and the J gene end by 5 bases; junction bases not matched to a gene: 3. CDR1 is SGHNT, CDR2 YYREEE, per germline (reference sequence). For the CDR3, the DNA is TGTGCCAGCAGCCCAACTAGCGGGAGGGACGAGCAGTACTTC. This translates into CASSPTSGRDEQYF.

This chain connects TRBV7-8 to TRBJ1-2, with D perhaps TRBD1 (6 bases). With 5 bases removed from V and 4 bases from J, the gap between germline ends came to 20 bases. The CDR3 is made up of 16 amino acids. The V gene's germline CDR1 is SGHVS and CDR2 FQNEAQ. Here the CDR3 reads CASSLGGRVKFYGYTF. CDR3 DNA sequence: TGTGCCAGCAGCCTCGGGGGGCGCGTGAAATTCTATGGCTACACCTTC. Together with reference TRBV7-8 and TRBJ1-2, the CDR3 gives the full variable domain: GAGVSQSPRYKVAKRGQDVALRCDPISGHVSLFWYQQALGQGPEFLTYFQNEAQLDKSGLPSDRFFAERPEGSVSTLKIQRTQQEDSAVYLCASSLGGRVKFYGYTFGSGTRLTVV.

V and J are TRBV5-1 and TRBJ2-1; tentatively, D is TRBD2 (5 bases). The V gene lost 0 bases and the J gene lost 6 bases, with 10 bases spanning the gap. The CDR3 extends over 14 amino acids. Germline loops: CDR1 SGHRS, CDR2 YFSETQ. DNA of the CDR3: TGCGCCAGCAGCTTGGAACTAGTAGGCAATGAGCAGTTCTTC. Translation gives CASSLELVGNEQFF. The variable domain in full, completed from reference TRBV5-1 and TRBJ2-1, reads KAGVTQTPRYLIKTRGQQVTLSCSPISGHRSVSWYQQTPGQGLQFLFEYFSETQRNKGNFPGRFSGRQFSNSRSEMNVSTLELGDSALYLCASSLELVGNEQFFGPGTRLTVL.

V and J are TRBV9 and TRBJ2-4, with 9 bases that match TRBD1. CDR1 is SGDLS and CDR2 is YYNGEE in the germline V gene. This CDR3 has 14 residues. Trimming at V came to 3 bases and at J to 7 bases, leaving 5 bases not matched to a gene. The DNA of the CDR3 is TGTGCCAGCAGCGCCCCGGACAGGGGTAACATTCAGTACTTC. As protein: CASSAPDRGNIQYF.

The CDR3: CASSPPGGNEQFF. The CDR3 bases are TGTGCCAGCAGTCCCCCCGGGGGTAATGAGCAGTTCTTC. The rearrangement links TRBV28 to TRBJ2-1; TRBD2 might be the D (6 bases). V gave up 5 bases and J gave up 7 bases, with 12 bases separating them. This CDR3 region has 13 residues. The germline gives CDR1 MDHEN, CDR2 SYDVKM.

This clone was seen only a few times. This specimen includes other DNA sequences encoding the same CDR3. The genes are TRBV5-1 and TRBJ1-2; 7 bases are shared with TRBD1. Germline V lookup: CDR1 SGHRS, CDR2 YFSETQ. V lost 5 bases, J lost 6 bases, and 10 bases stayed unmatched. The CDR3 loop spans 14 amino acids. The CDR3 region is CASRRDRAENGYTF. The CDR3 bases are TGCGCCAGCAGACGCGACAGGGCGGAGAATGGCTACACCTTC.

The chain carries TRBV28 and TRBJ1-4; possible D gene TRBD1, 6 bases. This CDR3 is 14 amino acids long. Germline lookup yields CDR1 MDHEN and CDR2 SYDVKM. The CDR3 protein is CATGTPNENEKLFF. The CDR3 nucleotides read TGTGCAACCGGGACACCTAACGAGAATGAAAAACTGTTTTTT.

This clone has a handful of counts. This chain uses TRBV5-5 with TRBJ1-1, with D perhaps matching TRBD1 (5 bases). The germline V and J ends were trimmed by 1 base and 0 bases, with 13 bases remaining between them. The CDR3 extends over 16 amino acids. Germline V CDR1 and CDR2: SGHKS, YYEKEE (reference sequence). The CDR3 bases are TGTGCCAGCAGCTTGCGGTTCGGGGGGATGAACACTGAAGCTTTCTTT. This encodes CASSLRFGGMNTEAFF. Using reference TRBV5-5 and TRBJ1-1 for the parts outside the CDR3, the full variable domain is DAGVTQSPTHLIKTRGQQVTLRCSPISGHKSVSWYQQVLGQGPQFIFQYYEKEERGRGNFPDRFSARQFPNYSSELNVNALLLGDSALYLCASSLRFGGMNTEAFFGQGTRLTVV.

There are a few counts of this clone. This chain links TRBV6-5 with TRBJ2-1; D perhaps matches TRBD2 (6 bases). The CDR3 length is 14 residues. V was clipped by 7 bases and J by 4 bases, with 14 bases between them. Germline V gene sequence: CDR1 MNHEY, CDR2 SVGAGI. CDR3 sequence (DNA): TGTGCCAGCAAAGGCGGGGACGCGTACAATGAGCAGTTCTTC. Its protein product is CASKGGDAYNEQFF.

Written as DNA, the CDR3 is TGTGCCAGCAGTGCCAGGACAGACTCTGGAAACACCATATATTTT. Amino acid sequence: CASSARTDSGNTIYF. The chain links TRBV2 to TRBJ1-3, with D possibly TRBD1 on 6 matching bases. The CDR3 contains 15 residues. Trimming took off 4 bases at V and 0 bases at J, with 10 bases between the two ends. Germline loops: CDR1 SNHLY, CDR2 FYNNEI.

CDR3 in DNA: TGCGCCAGCAGCTTGCTTACAGCGAACACTGAAGCTTTCTTT. Translating it yields CASSLLTANTEAFF. The chain employs TRBV5-1 and TRBJ1-1; no clear D gene. Germline CDR1 SGHRS, CDR2 YFSETQ. The CDR3 runs 14 residues. Trimming removed 1 base at V and 1 base at J, with 8 bases between.

The rearrangement links TRBV11-3 to TRBJ2-2; D perhaps matches TRBD2 (6 bases). V was shortened by 4 bases and J by 9 bases, with 12 bases between the two germline ends. Germline CDR1 and CDR2: SGHNT and YENEEA. The CDR3 runs to 13 residues. The CDR3 loop reads CASSWDSGRELFF. For the CDR3, the DNA is TGTGCCAGCAGCTGGGACTCAGGGCGGGAGCTGTTTTTT. Variable domain in full (rest from reference TRBV11-3 and TRBJ2-2): EAGVVQSPRYKIIEKKQPVAFWCNPISGHNTLYWYLQNLGQGPELLIRYENEEAVDDSQLPKDRFSAERLKGVDSTLKIQPAELGDSAVYLCASSWDSGRELFFGEGSRLTVL.

The chain combines TRBV28 with TRBJ1-3; the D gene is possibly TRBD1 (5 bases). Looked up from germline, CDR1 is MDHEN and CDR2 is SYDVKM. CDR3 length: 14 amino acids. Deletions cut 6 bases from V and 2 bases from J, with 11 bases between. In nucleotides, the CDR3 is TGTGCCAGCAGGTCTAGGGGAACTGGAAACACCATATATTTT. Its translation is CASRSRGTGNTIYF.

J is TRBJ2-7 and V is TRBV30, with 8 bases identical to TRBD2. Germline-derived CDR1 and CDR2 are GTSNPN and SVGIG (reference sequence). The length of the CDR3 is 15 residues. Unmatched junction bases numbered 12, after V lost 5 bases and J lost 3 bases. The CDR3 nucleotides read TGTGCCTGGGGATCTTCGGGACTAGGTGGCTACGAGCAGTACTTC. It yields the protein CAWGSSGLGGYEQYF.

J is TRBJ2-3 and V is TRBV4-1; 8 bases line up with TRBD1. The trim removed 0 bases at V and 2 bases at J, leaving 4 bases unmatched. CDR1 MGHRA and CDR2 YSYEKL come from the germline V gene. This CDR3 is 16 amino acids long. The CDR3 here is CASSQDDRGYTDTQYF. The CDR3 DNA follows: TGCGCCAGCAGCCAAGATGACAGGGGCTACACAGATACGCAGTATTTT.

This clone showed up just once. V gene TRBV27 combines with J gene TRBJ2-3; 8 bases agree with TRBD2. The ends lost 4 bases at V and 0 bases at J; junction bases unmatched: 6. The CDR3 extends over 16 amino acids. Germline lookup yields CDR1 MNHEY and CDR2 SMNVEV (reference sequence). The CDR3 coding sequence is TGTGCCAGCAGTTCCGGAACTAGCGGAAGCACAGATACGCAGTATTTT. This gives the protein CASSSGTSGSTDTQYF.

This clone was detected once. V usage is TRBV11-2 and J usage is TRBJ2-3, with D hard to call. V was clipped by 5 bases and J by 5 bases, with 8 bases between them. Germline CDR1 is SGHAT and CDR2 is FQNNGV. The CDR3 extends over 12 amino acids. This chain's CDR3 is CASSANRDTQYF. CDR3 in DNA: TGTGCCAGCAGCGCAAACAGAGATACGCAGTATTTT.

Points on this clone: This sample also contains other DNA sequences that code for the same CDR3. The chain has TRBV6-6 and TRBJ2-1; 10 nucleotides match TRBD2. V shed 4 bases, J shed 4 bases, and the junction held 1 base outside the gene matches. The V gene's germline CDR1 is MNHNY and CDR2 SVGAGI (reference sequence). CDR3 length equals 14 residues. The CDR3 DNA sequence: TGTGCCAGCAGTTGGACTAGCGGATACAATGAGCAGTTCTTC. Its protein is CASSWTSGYNEQFF.

V is TRBV25-1 and J is TRBJ1-1; D gene ambiguous. This CDR3 is 15 amino acids long. V was cut by 6 bases and J by 0 bases, with 14 bases left in between. The germline V gene has CDR1 MGHDK and CDR2 SYGVNS. CDR3 DNA sequence: TGTGCCAGCAGCTATCTCGGGTCACTGAACACTGAAGCTTTCTTT. This encodes CASSYLGSLNTEAFF.

The chain couples TRBV5-4 to TRBJ2-5; 13 bases fit TRBD2. This CDR3 is 19 amino acids long. Germline V lookup: CDR1 SGHNT, CDR2 YYREEE (reference sequence). The V segment lost 0 bases and the J segment 0 bases; nucleotides outside the gene matches: 8. CDR3: CASSLDRTSGSSYQETQYF. The CDR3 bases are TGTGCCAGCAGCTTGGATCGGACTAGCGGGAGTTCATACCAAGAGACCCAGTACTTC.

The chain combines TRBV11-2 with TRBJ2-4, with 9 bases identical to TRBD2. Unmatched junction bases numbered 2, after V lost 5 bases and J lost 3 bases. This CDR3 region has 14 residues. The germline V gene has CDR1 SGHAT and CDR2 FQNNGV. The CDR3 here is CASSETSGKNIQYF. DNA for the CDR3: TGTGCCAGCAGCGAGACTAGCGGCAAAAACATTCAGTACTTC.

The chain carries TRBV11-3 and TRBJ1-2, with 9 bases lining up with TRBD1. V dropped 3 bases and J dropped 2; count of bases not matched to a gene: 7. From germline, CDR1 is SGHNT and CDR2 YENEEA. CDR3 length: 16 amino acids. This CDR3 reads CASSLDWGQGNYGYTF. DNA for the CDR3: TGTGCCAGCAGCTTGGATTGGGGACAGGGAAACTATGGCTACACCTTC.

The chain has TRBV7-2 and TRBJ1-2, with a weak D call TRBD1 (5 bases). The CDR3 spans 15 residues. The germline V and J ends were trimmed by 4 bases and 4 bases, with 16 bases remaining between them. From germline, CDR1 is SGHTA and CDR2 FQGNSA. The CDR3, as DNA: TGTGCCAGCAGCTGGGGGGGGTCGGAGCGCTATGGCTACACCTTC. The encoded protein is CASSWGGSERYGYTF.

This clone has just one count. This chain joins TRBV29-1 and TRBJ2-1, with 10 bases matching TRBD2. This CDR3 has 18 amino acids. Germline CDR1 SQVTM, CDR2 ANQGSEA. J lost 7 bases, V lost 0 bases, and 15 bases had no gene match. The CDR3 bases are TGCAGCGTTGAAGATCGGGGTAGCGGGGGGTCTAGGATTAATGAGCAGTTCTTC. It yields the protein CSVEDRGSGGSRINEQFF.

This chain connects TRBV5-1 to TRBJ2-2, with D maybe TRBD1 (6 bases). CDR3 size: 16 residues. The V end was cut by 3 bases, the J end by 5 bases, with 17 bases between. Germline CDR1 reads SGHRS; CDR2 reads YFSETQ. The CDR3 region is CASSSGTQSPTGELFF. The CDR3, as DNA: TGCGCCAGCAGCTCCGGGACACAGTCGCCAACCGGGGAGCTGTTTTTT.